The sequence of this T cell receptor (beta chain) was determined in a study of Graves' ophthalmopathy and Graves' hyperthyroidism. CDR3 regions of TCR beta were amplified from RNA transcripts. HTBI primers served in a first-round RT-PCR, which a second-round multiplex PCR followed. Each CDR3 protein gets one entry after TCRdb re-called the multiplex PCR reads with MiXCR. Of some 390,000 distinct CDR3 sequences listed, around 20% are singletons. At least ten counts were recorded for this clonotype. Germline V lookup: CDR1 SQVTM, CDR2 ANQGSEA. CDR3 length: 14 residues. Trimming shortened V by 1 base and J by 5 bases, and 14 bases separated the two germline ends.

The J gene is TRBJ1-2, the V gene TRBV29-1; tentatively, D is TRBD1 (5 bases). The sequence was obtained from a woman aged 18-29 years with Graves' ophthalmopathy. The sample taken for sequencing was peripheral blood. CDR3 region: CSVEGYSWGYGYTF. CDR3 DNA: TGCAGCGTTGAAGGGTACAGTTGGGGGTATGGCTACACCTTC.